Here is one T cell receptor beta chain with its context. Its cognate antigen is unknown. Profiling relied on immunoSEQ multiplex PCR, and the TCRdb table lists in-frame clones only, not all of them. The sample lists tens of thousands of clones, 80% to 90% occurring once. This entry belongs to a study of OX40 agonist ivuxolimab in advanced cancers. General study points: Among the nonresponders, some also had low normalized T-cell clonal expansion.

The length of the CDR3 is 15 residues. V was pared by 6 bases and J by 4 bases, with 9 bases of the junction left unmatched. Germline CDR1 reads MDHEN; CDR2 reads SYDVKM. The sequence was obtained from an adult with an advanced solid tumor such as melanoma, head and neck, liver or kidney cancer. The sample was CD4+ or CD8+ T cells sorted from blood, taken in a trial of the OX40 agonist ivuxolimab. The chain joins TRBV28 to TRBJ2-7; 10 bases line up with TRBD1. CDR3 sequence: CASSPWTGGWYEQYF. CDR3 sequence (DNA): TGTGCCAGCAGCCCCTGGACAGGGGGTTGGTACGAGCAGTACTTC.